This TCR beta chain was found in a study of blood T cell repertoires in COVID-19 (dated by TCRdb to 2020 to 2022). For the study in its entirety: Samples from collaborators originated in the United States, Italy and Spain and spanned both the acute and convalescent phases of COVID-19. The samples were drawn from the first 160 participants of the ongoing ImmuneRACE study and from over 950 subjects provided by 6 global collaborators. The repertoires were released in a freely available public database meant as a resource for research on the immune response to SARS-CoV-2. Subjects who had been exposed to COVID-19, were actively infected with it, or had recovered from it provided the deeply sampled blood TCRbeta repertoires that made up the dataset. Where available, HLA class I and class II types were obtained from metadata supplied by the sample provider rather than from assay-based typing. The prospective study material was composed of cDNA or gDNA derived from T cells, B-cell-depleted T cells, or PBMCs. Sample metadata almost always included a de-identified subject ID, COVID-19 status, age in years and sex.

A second Seattle source provided samples from volunteer blood donors who had recovered from COVID-19. Collaborating institutions collected whole blood in K2EDTA tubes following their own protocols. For TCRbeta analysis, collaborator samples were shipped as frozen whole blood, as isolated PBMCs, or as DNA extracted from either sample type. In regard to this clone: Its antigen is unknown. Nothing much larger sits one base from this clone, and base qualities are not available.

The immunoSEQ Assay, a bias-controlled multiplex PCR, was used to amplify TCRbeta CDR3 regions from genomic DNA. The source study handled its data this way. The number of nucleated cells in each sample was estimated from the amplification of reference gene primers within the assay. To quantify the absolute abundance of each unique TCRbeta CDR3 rearrangement, sequence reads were collapsed and filtered. Productive Simpson clonality was computed per sample as the square root of Simpson's diversity index over productive rearrangements. TCRdb took over this immuneACCESS table, retaining in-frame rearrangements with V and J assigned. Such tables are incomplete; in checked studies, under half of the missing clones stem from an unresolved V gene, and the remainder is unexplained. V, J and clone size were drawn from that table, and D and trimming were deduced from the DNA. The sample table shows around 250,000 clones, and 84% are seen once. About 1.5% of the sample comes from the top ten.

Overall study outcomes, separate from this receptor: The quantity of clinical and demographic metadata differed by source and by participant and was supplied without curation.

The source is a woman in her 40s who had recovered from COVID-19. Specimen: peripheral blood.

Read as DNA, the sequence is TGTGCCAGCAGCCGAGGGATTGGAAACACCATATATTTT. Translated, it reads CASSRGIGNTIYF. The chain is assembled from TRBV6-5 and TRBJ1-3; too little of a D gene remains to name it. The V end loses 6 bases and the J end loses 3 bases, and a stretch of 9 bases separates them. Sequences MNHEY (CDR1) and SVGAGI (CDR2) are obtained from the germline V gene. From its cysteine to its phenylalanine, the CDR3 spans 13 amino acids. The only DNA kept is the CDR3, 39 bases in frame from the first base.